This T cell receptor beta chain was profiled in a study of cytomegalovirus exposure and HLA in healthy donors. The PCR had 60 Vbeta and 13 Jbeta primers. TCRdb keeps only in-frame clones here, not all; method: immunoSEQ multiplex PCR. The table records 160,000 or so clones, 80% to 90% of them present only once. General study results and limits: From TCR beta sequences, most subjects' HLA-A and HLA-B alleles were reportedly predicted accurately. In a later analysis, across HLA loci, associated TCR counts were highest for DRB1, lowest for HLA-C. Researchers left out some V segments, among them TRBV6-2 and TRBV6-3, as indistinguishable.

These donors counted as nominally healthy when sampled, but unrecorded immune exposures were likely. This clone was observed a few times. Its antigen remains unknown. Germline CDR1 and CDR2: SNHLY and FYNNEI. The length of the CDR3 is 14 residues. The germline V and J ends were trimmed by 8 bases and 2 bases, with 13 bases remaining between them. This sequence originates from a woman under 30 in good health and CMV-seropositive. The V call is TRBV2, the J call TRBJ1-3, with D hard to call. The sequenced sample consisted of PBMCs. This chain's CDR3 is CASGDTATGNTIYF. Written as DNA, the CDR3 is TGTGCCAGCGGCGACACGGCCACTGGAAACACCATATATTTT. Complete variable domain (other parts from reference TRBV2 and TRBJ1-3): EPEVTQTPSHQVTQMGQEVILRCVPISNHLYFYWYRQILGQKVEFLVSFYNNEISEKSEIFDDQFSVERPDGSNFTLKIRSTKLEDSAMYFCASGDTATGNTIYFGEGSWLTVV.